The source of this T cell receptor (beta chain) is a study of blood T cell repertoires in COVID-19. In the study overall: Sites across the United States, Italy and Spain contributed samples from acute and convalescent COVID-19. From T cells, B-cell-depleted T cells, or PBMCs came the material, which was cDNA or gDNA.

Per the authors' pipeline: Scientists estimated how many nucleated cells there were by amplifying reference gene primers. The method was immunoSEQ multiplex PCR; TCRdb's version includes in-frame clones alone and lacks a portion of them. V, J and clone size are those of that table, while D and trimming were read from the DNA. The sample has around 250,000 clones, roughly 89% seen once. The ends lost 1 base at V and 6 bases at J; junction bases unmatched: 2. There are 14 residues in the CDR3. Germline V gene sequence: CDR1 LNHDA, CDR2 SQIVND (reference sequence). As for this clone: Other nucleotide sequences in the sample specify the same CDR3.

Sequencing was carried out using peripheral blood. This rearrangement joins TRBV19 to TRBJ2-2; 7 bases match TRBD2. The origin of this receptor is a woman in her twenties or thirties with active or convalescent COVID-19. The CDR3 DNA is TGTGCCAGTAGTATAGTGGGGGGGGCCGGGGAGCTGTTTTTT. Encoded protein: CASSIVGGAGELFF.